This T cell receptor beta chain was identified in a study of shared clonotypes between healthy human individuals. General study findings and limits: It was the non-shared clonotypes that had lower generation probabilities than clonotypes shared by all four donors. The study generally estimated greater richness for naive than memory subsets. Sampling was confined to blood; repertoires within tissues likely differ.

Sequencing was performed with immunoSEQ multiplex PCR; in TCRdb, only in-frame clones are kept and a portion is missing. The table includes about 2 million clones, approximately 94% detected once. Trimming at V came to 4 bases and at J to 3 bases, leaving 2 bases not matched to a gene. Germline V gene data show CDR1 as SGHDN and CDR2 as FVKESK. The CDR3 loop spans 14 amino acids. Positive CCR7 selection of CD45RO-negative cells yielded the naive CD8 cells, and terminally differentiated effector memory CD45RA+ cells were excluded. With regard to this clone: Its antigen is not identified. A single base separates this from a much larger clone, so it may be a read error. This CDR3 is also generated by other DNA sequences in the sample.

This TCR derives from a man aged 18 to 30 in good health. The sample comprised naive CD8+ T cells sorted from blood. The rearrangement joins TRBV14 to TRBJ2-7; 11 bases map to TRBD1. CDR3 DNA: TGTGCCAGCAGCCCCGGGACAGGGGGCTACGAGCAGTACTTC. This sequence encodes CASSPGTGGYEQYF.